The present entry profiles one T cell receptor beta chain with its context. Only in-frame clones appear in the TCRdb table, and some are missing; sequencing was by immunoSEQ multiplex PCR. This table has some 320,000 clones, roughly 91% appearing once. Participants' own reports of clinical history determined their cohort assignment. A case of COVID-19 had been met by exposed participants within 2 weeks before study entry. This record belongs to a study of blood T cell repertoires in COVID-19. As for the study in general: Sites in the United States, Italy and Spain provided acute and convalescent COVID-19 samples. Sample material is recorded as cDNA or gDNA derived from T cells, B-cell-depleted T cells, or PBMCs.

This sequence was found in a woman aged 45-59 years who had been exposed to COVID-19. Material: PBMCs or T cells enriched from blood (not recorded which).

The CDR3 DNA sequence: TGTGCCAGACCCCCGGGACAGGAGGCGGCCAAAAACATTCAGTACTTC. This translates into CARPPGQEAAKNIQYF. The chain has TRBV19 and TRBJ2-4; 8 bases agree with TRBD1. The CDR3 has 16 amino acids. With V trimmed by 9 bases and J by 1 base, 11 bases remained unmatched. The germline gives CDR1 LNHDA, CDR2 SQIVND (reference sequence).